This T cell receptor (beta chain) was sequenced during a study of blood T cells in healthy people across ages. Study context: With template switching, about one barcoded beta molecule was captured per two T cells. Study-level findings and limits: Possibly, changes in expanded clonotypes were confounded because donor CMV status was unknown.

The use of a sample-barcoded 5' primer and a J-beta primer mix characterized a second PCR of roughly 6 to 11 cycles. A template-switch adaptor containing 12 random nucleotides labeled each cDNA molecule. TCRdb recomputed calls from the 5' RACE reads with MiXCR, one row per CDR3 protein. This sample yields roughly 1.5 million distinct CDR3 sequences, of which 40% to 45% are seen a single time; around 4% belongs to the top ten. Per-sample PBMC isolation yielded at least 6 million cells. As for this clonotype: Antigen unknown.

The sequence was collected from a woman younger than 30 in good health. The sample consisted of blood.

DNA of the CDR3: TGTGCCAGCAGGGACTCGGGACAACCTAATGAAAAACTGTTTTTT. Protein product: CASRDSGQPNEKLFF. This chain connects TRBV6-2 or TRBV6-3 to TRBJ1-4; perhaps TRBD1 as D (6 bases). V was pared by 6 bases and J by 3 bases, with 14 bases between. The germline V gene has CDR1 MNHEY and CDR2 SVGEGT. This CDR3 has 15 residues.